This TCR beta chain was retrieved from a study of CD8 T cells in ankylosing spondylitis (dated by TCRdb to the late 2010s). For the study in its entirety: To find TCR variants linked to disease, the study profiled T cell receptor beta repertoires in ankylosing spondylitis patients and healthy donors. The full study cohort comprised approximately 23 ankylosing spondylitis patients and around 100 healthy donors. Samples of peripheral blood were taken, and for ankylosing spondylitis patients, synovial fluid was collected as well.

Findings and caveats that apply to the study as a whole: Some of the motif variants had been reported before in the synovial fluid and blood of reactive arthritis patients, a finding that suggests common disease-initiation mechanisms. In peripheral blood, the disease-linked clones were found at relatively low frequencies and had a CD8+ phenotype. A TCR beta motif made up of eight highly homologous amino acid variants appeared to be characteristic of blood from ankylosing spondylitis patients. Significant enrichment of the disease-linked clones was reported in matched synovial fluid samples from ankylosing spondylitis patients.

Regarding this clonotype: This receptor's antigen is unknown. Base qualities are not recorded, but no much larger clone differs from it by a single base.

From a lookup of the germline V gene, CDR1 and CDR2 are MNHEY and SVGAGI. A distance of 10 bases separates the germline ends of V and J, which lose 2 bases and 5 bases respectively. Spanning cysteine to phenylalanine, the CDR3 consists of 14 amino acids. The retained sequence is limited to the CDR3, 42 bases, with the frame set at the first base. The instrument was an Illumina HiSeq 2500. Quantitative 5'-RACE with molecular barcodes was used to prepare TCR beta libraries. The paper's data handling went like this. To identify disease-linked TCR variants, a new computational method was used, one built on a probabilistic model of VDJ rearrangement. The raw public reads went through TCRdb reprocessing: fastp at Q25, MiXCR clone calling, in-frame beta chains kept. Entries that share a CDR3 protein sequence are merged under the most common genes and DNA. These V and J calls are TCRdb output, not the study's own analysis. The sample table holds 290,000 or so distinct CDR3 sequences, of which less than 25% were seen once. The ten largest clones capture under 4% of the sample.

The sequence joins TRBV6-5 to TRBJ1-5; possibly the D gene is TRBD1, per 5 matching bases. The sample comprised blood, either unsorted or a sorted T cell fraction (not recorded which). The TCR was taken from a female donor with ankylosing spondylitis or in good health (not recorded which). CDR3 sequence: CASSYSQGHQPQHF. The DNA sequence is TGTGCCAGCAGTTACAGCCAGGGCCATCAGCCCCAGCATTTT.